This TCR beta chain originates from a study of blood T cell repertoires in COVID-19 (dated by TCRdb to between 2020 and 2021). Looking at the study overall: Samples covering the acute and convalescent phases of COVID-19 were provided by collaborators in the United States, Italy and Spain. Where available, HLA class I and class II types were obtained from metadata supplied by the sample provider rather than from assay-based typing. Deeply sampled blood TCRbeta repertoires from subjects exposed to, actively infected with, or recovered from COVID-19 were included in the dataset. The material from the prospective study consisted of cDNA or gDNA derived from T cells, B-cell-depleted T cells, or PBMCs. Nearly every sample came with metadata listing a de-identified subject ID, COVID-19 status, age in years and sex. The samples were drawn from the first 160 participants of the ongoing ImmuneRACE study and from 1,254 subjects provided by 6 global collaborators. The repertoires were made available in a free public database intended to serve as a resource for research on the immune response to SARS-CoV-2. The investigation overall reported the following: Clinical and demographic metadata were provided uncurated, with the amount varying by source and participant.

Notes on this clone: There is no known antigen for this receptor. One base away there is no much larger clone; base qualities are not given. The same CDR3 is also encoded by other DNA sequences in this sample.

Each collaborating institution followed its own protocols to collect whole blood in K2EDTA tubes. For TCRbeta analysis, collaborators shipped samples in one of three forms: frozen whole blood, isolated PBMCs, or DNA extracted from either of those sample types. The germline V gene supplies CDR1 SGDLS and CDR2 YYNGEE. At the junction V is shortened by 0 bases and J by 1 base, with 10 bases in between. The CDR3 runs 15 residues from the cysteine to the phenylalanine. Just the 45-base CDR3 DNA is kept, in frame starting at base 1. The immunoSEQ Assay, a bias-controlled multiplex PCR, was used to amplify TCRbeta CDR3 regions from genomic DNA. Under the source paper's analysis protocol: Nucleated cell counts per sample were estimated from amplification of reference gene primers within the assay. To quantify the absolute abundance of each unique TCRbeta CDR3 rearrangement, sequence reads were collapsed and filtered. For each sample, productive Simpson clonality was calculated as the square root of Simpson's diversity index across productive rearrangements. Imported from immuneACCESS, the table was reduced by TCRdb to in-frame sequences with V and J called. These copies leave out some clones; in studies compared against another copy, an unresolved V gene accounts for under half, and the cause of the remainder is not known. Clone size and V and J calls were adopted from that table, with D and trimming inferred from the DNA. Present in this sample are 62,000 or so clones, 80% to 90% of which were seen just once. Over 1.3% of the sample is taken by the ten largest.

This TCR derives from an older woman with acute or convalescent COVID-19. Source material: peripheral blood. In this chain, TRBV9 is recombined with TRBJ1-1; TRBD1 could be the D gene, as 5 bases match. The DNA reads TGTGCCAGCAGCGTAGAAGGCCAGGGGAACACTGAAGCTTTCTTT. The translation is CASSVEGQGNTEAFF.